The 18 T cell receptor beta chains given below trace back to one sample, sequenced in a study of cytomegalovirus exposure and HLA in healthy donors. The PCR was carried out with 60 Vbeta primers and 13 Jbeta primers. Repertoires were generated with immunoSEQ multiplex PCR, while TCRdb's copy carries only in-frame clones and drops some. The data show about 170,000 clones, with roughly 81% seen just once and roughly 2.1% held by the top ten. The specimen sequenced was PBMCs. The receptors were gathered from a man younger than 35 in good health and CMV-seropositive.

The chain links TRBV4-3 to TRBJ1-2; D gene uncertain. The germline gives CDR1 LGHNA, CDR2 YSLEER. This CDR3 comprises 15 residues. The ends were cut back, 0 bases at V and 0 bases at J, with 8 bases in the middle. CDR3 nucleotides: TGCGCCAGCAGCCAAGAGTTTAGAACTAACTATGGCTACACCTTC. This encodes CASSQEFRTNYGYTF.

V is TRBV29-1 and J is TRBJ2-5; no firm D call. The ends were cut back, 2 bases at V and 1 base at J, with 8 bases in the middle. CDR3 size: 13 residues. Looked up from germline, CDR1 is SQVTM and CDR2 is ANQGSEA. CDR3 amino acids: CSVERHLQETQYF. CDR3 in DNA: TGCAGCGTTGAACGACACCTCCAAGAGACCCAGTACTTC.

The rearrangement links TRBV7-3 to TRBJ1-4; 8 positions match TRBD1. The CDR3 consists of 14 residues. The trim removed 2 bases at V and 8 bases at J, leaving 4 bases unmatched. Per germline, CDR1 SGHTA and CDR2 FQGTGA. The CDR3: CASSLGQGGEKLFF. DNA for the CDR3: TGTGCCAGCAGCTTAGGACAGGGCGGCGAAAAACTGTTTTTT.

This clone was recorded only once. This chain joins TRBV9 and TRBJ2-4, with 8 bases lining up with TRBD2. V trimming: 0 bases; J trimming: 8 bases; junction bases outside the gene matches: 7. In germline, CDR1 is SGDLS, CDR2 YYNGEE. The CDR3 covers 15 residues. DNA of the CDR3: TGTGCCAGCAGCGTAGAGATCGGGGGGGCTTACATTCAGTACTTC. This sequence encodes CASSVEIGGAYIQYF.

The genes are TRBV10-3 and TRBJ2-7, with 9 bases lining up with TRBD2. Germline V gene data show CDR1 as ENHRY and CDR2 as SYGVKD. V gave up 3 bases and J gave up 6 bases; unmatched junction bases: 9. The CDR3 is 15 residues long. The CDR3 DNA is TGTGCCATCAGTGATAGGTCCGTGACTAGCGGCGAGCAGTACTTC. Protein: CAISDRSVTSGEQYF.

The chain joins TRBV11-3 to TRBJ2-7, with D tentatively TRBD1 (5 bases). CDR3 length equals 14 residues. Germline V lookup: CDR1 SGHNT, CDR2 YENEEA. V lost 1 base and J lost 6, with 13 bases in between. The CDR3 protein is CASSLGPDSAEQYF. For the CDR3, the DNA is TGTGCCAGCAGCTTAGGCCCAGACAGTGCCGAGCAGTACTTC.

The genes are TRBV21-1 and TRBJ1-5. TRBV21-1 is labeled a pseudogene. This CDR3 spans 16 amino acids. DNA of the CDR3: TGTGCCAGCAGCAAAGCGTATAGGGGACTCAATCAGCCCCAGCATTTT. Protein sequence: CASSKAYRGLNQPQHF.

To note about this clone: Different DNA sequences within this sample yield the same CDR3. The chain employs TRBV7-8 and TRBJ1-6; 9 nucleotides agree with TRBD1. This CDR3 is 17 amino acids long. Germline loops: CDR1 SGHVS, CDR2 FQNEAQ. J gave up 6 bases and V 4 bases, and 10 bases lay outside the gene matches. The CDR3 is CASSSGDRAYVNSPLHF. As DNA, the CDR3 is TGTGCCAGCAGCTCCGGGGACAGGGCGTACGTTAATTCACCCCTCCACTTT.

The rearrangement links TRBV14 to TRBJ2-5; possibly TRBD1 for D (5 bases). Germline CDR1 SGHDN, CDR2 FVKESK. The V gene lost 4 bases and the J gene lost 1 base, with 25 bases spanning the gap. The CDR3 totals 19 residues. The CDR3 sequence: CASSRRKTRTQDSQETQYF. The CDR3 coding sequence is TGTGCCAGCAGCCGACGTAAGACCCGCACCCAAGACAGCCAAGAGACCCAGTACTTC.

This rearrangement joins TRBV12-2 to TRBJ1-1; the table names TRBD1, a call not compared with the DNA. TRBV12-2 corresponds to a pseudogene. This CDR3 has 13 residues. The CDR3 sequence: CASALYRGGSAFF. The CDR3 DNA reads as TGTGCAAGTGCTCTTTACAGGGGGGGTTCAGCTTTCTTT.

The chain joins TRBV7-3 to TRBJ1-1; tentatively, D is TRBD1 (6 bases). This CDR3 has 13 residues. Germline CDR1 is SGHTA and CDR2 is FQGTGA. Trimming removed 1 base at V and 3 bases at J, with 6 bases between. CDR3 sequence reads: CASSLNRDTEAFF. The CDR3 nucleotides read TGTGCCAGCAGCTTAAACAGGGACACTGAAGCTTTCTTT.

The chain employs TRBV29-1 and TRBJ2-7; 8 nucleotides agree with TRBD1. V shed 6 bases, J shed 2 bases, and the junction held 6 bases outside the gene matches. Germline CDR1 is SQVTM and CDR2 is ANQGSEA. CDR3 length equals 13 residues. The chain's CDR3 is CSVTTGEPYEQYF. CDR3 DNA sequence: TGCAGCGTCACGACAGGGGAACCCTACGAGCAGTACTTC.

V usage is TRBV7-2 and J usage is TRBJ2-1, with 12 bases matching TRBD2. The length of the CDR3 is 14 residues. Germline CDR1 is SGHTA and CDR2 is FQGNSA. Unmatched junction bases numbered 5, after V lost 3 bases and J lost 11 bases. The CDR3 bases are TGTGCCAGCAGCTTCCCTCTAGCGGGGGGGAAGCAGTTCTTC. Protein product: CASSFPLAGGKQFF. Full variable domain (outside the CDR3, taken from reference TRBV7-2 and TRBJ2-1): GAGVSQSPSNKVTEKGKDVELRCDPISGHTALYWYRQSLGQGLEFLIYFQGNSAPDKSGLPSDRFSAERTGGSVSTLTIQRTQQEDSAVYLCASSFPLAGGKQFFGPGTRLTVL.

The CDR3: CASTALTGGYTGELFF. CDR3 nucleotides: TGTGCCAGCACCGCCCTGACGGGGGGGTATACCGGGGAGCTGTTTTTT. The chain couples TRBV4-2 to TRBJ2-2; 8 bases line up with TRBD2. CDR3 size: 16 residues. V shed 7 bases and J 5 bases; nucleotides not matched to a gene: 12. Germline V lookup: CDR1 LGHNA, CDR2 YNFKEQ.

The chain carries TRBV5-5 and TRBJ1-6; a weak D match, TRBD1 (5 bases). This CDR3 has 15 amino acids. Germline V gives CDR1 SGHKS, CDR2 YYEKEE (reference sequence). V lost 4 bases to trimming and J lost 9 bases, with 17 bases between them. Written as DNA, the CDR3 is TGTGCCAGCAGCGGGGCTGTGGGGTCCCCTTCACCCCTCCACTTT. Translation gives CASSGAVGSPSPLHF. The variable domain in full, completed from reference TRBV5-5 and TRBJ1-6, reads DAGVTQSPTHLIKTRGQQVTLRCSPISGHKSVSWYQQVLGQGPQFIFQYYEKEERGRGNFPDRFSARQFPNYSSELNVNALLLGDSALYLCASSGAVGSPSPLHFGNGTRLTVT.

The chain employs TRBV21-1 and TRBJ1-5; TRBD1, the D gene given by the table, was not confirmed from the DNA. TRBV21-1 is reported as a pseudogene. The length of the CDR3 is 15 residues. CDR3 sequence: CASSRGQGADQPQHF. In DNA, the CDR3 is TGTGCCAGCAGCAGGGGACAGGGGGCGGATCAGCCCCAGCATTTT.

This chain connects TRBV11-3 to TRBJ2-3, with 7 bases lining up with TRBD1. CDR1 and CDR2 from the germline V gene are SGHNT and YENEEA. Trimming cost V 4 bases and J 2 bases; bases outside gene matches: 6. CDR3 length equals 15 residues. The CDR3 sequence: CASSSRQGATDTQYF. The CDR3 DNA is TGTGCCAGCAGCTCGCGACAGGGCGCCACAGATACGCAGTATTTT.

The rearrangement uses TRBV11-2 and TRBJ2-1; 8 bases align to TRBD1. The CDR3 has 13 residues. V shed 1 base and J 10 bases; nucleotides not matched to a gene: 3. CDR1 and CDR2 from the germline V gene are SGHAT and FQNNGV. The CDR3 reads CASSLAGDREQFF. Written as DNA, the CDR3 is TGTGCCAGCAGCTTAGCAGGGGACAGGGAGCAGTTCTTC.